Each of the 27 T cell receptor beta chains below was sequenced from the same sample in a study of T cells in Graves' hyperthyroidism and ophthalmopathy. The investigators amplified TCR beta CDR3 regions from RNA transcripts. Primed by the HTBI set, a first-round RT-PCR was run on the TCR CDR3. In TCRdb, the multiplex PCR reads were re-called with MiXCR into one record per CDR3 protein. Here the sample spans approximately 590,000 distinct CDR3 sequences, about 15% being singletons. What was sequenced was blood. The receptors stem from a woman aged 25 to 39 with Graves' hyperthyroidism.

Note on this clonotype: Since a much larger clone is just one base distant, this may be a read error. V usage is TRBV28 and J usage is TRBJ2-3, with D unclear. V dropped 6 bases and J dropped 6 bases, with 19 bases sitting between them. The CDR3 contains 15 residues. In germline, CDR1 is MDHEN, CDR2 SYDVKM. CDR3 sequence reads: CASRDFSQKLDTQYF. The DNA for the CDR3 is TGTGCCAGCAGAGACTTTAGTCAGAAGTTGGATACGCAGTATTTT.

The V and J genes are TRBV6-6 and TRBJ2-1; D not certain. With 1 base removed from V and 1 base from J, the gap between germline ends came to 8 bases. CDR1 and CDR2 (germline): MNHNY, SVGAGI (reference sequence). This CDR3 is 15 amino acids long. CDR3 nucleotides: TGTGCCAGCAGTTACTTTCCAGGTTCCTACAATGAGCAGTTCTTC. Amino acid sequence: CASSYFPGSYNEQFF.

The table lists this clonotype with many counts. DNA of the CDR3: TGTGCCAGCAGCCGTCAGACTAGCGGGGGACCGGTATACTTC. It specifies CASSRQTSGGPVYF. The chain uses TRBV11-2 and TRBJ2-5; 12 bases map to TRBD2. V was clipped by 5 bases and J by 14 bases; unmatched bases: 12. This CDR3 has 14 amino acids. Germline values: CDR1 SGHAT, CDR2 FQNNGV.

The sample holds many counts of this clonotype. The chain recombines TRBV28 with TRBJ1-5, with 7 bases that match TRBD1. Per the germline V gene, CDR1 is MDHEN and CDR2 is SYDVKM. With 6 bases clipped from V and 1 base from J, the junction kept 6 bases outside the gene matches. This CDR3 spans 15 amino acids. The CDR3 DNA reads as TGTGCCAGCAGCCCACCGACAGGGAGCAATCAGCCCCAGCATTTT. Its translation is CASSPPTGSNQPQHF.

Here the CDR3 reads CASAVAETYEQYF. The CDR3 nucleotides read TGTGCCAGCGCCGTTGCGGAAACCTACGAGCAGTACTTC. The rearrangement joins TRBV6-2 or TRBV6-3 to TRBJ2-7; D ambiguous. The length of the CDR3 is 13 residues. Germline CDR1 and CDR2: MNHEY and SVGEGT. V lost 8 bases to trimming and J lost 2 bases, with 13 bases between them.

This clonotype was picked up many times. CDR3 in amino acids: CASSLNYRVDEQYF. CDR3 nucleotide sequence: TGCGCCAGCAGCTTGAACTACAGGGTGGACGAGCAGTACTTC. This rearrangement joins TRBV5-1 to TRBJ2-7, with D maybe TRBD1 (6 bases). V was shortened by 1 base and J by 5 bases, with 13 bases between the two germline ends. Germline V gene lookup returns CDR1 SGHRS and CDR2 YFSETQ. CDR3 size: 14 residues.

This clonotype was detected only a few times. The rearrangement joins TRBV19 to TRBJ2-7, with 7 bases aligning to TRBD1. CDR1 and CDR2 (germline): LNHDA, SQIVND (reference sequence). The CDR3 runs to 14 residues. The CDR3 loop is CATTAGGIKGEQYF. For the CDR3, the DNA is TGTGCGACCACTGCAGGGGGTATTAAGGGGGAGCAGTACTTC.

The chain has TRBV9 and TRBJ2-1, with TRBD1 identical over 8 bases. Trimming took 0 bases from V and 4 from J; bases not matched to a gene: 0. The CDR3 sequence is 14 residues long. Germline CDR1 is SGDLS and CDR2 is YYNGEE. The CDR3 here is CASSVGDRYNEQFF. CDR3 nucleotides: TGTGCCAGCAGCGTAGGGGACAGGTACAATGAGCAGTTCTTC.

A note on this clonotype: A clone one base away is much larger, so this may be a read error. The J gene is TRBJ1-1, the V gene TRBV28, with a possible D match to TRBD1 (6 bases). Germline values: CDR1 MDHEN, CDR2 SYDVKM. This CDR3 spans 13 amino acids. The CDR3 protein is CVSSGQIPPEAFF. CDR3 in DNA: TGTGTCAGCAGTGGACAGATCCCCCCTGAAGCTTTCTTT. The whole variable domain, remainder taken from reference TRBV28 and TRBJ1-1, is DVKVTQSSRYLVKRTGEKVFLECVQDMDHENMFWYRQDPGLGLRLIYFSYDVKMKEKGDIPEGYSVSREKKERFSLILESASTNQTSMYLCVSSGQIPPEAFFGQGTRLTVV.

This clonotype has ten or more counts. In DNA, the CDR3 is TGTGCCAGCAGCTTAGTTGGGCCCGTCTACGAGCAGTACTTC. Translation gives CASSLVGPVYEQYF. The chain uses TRBV7-2 and TRBJ2-7; no firm D call. V gave up 1 base and J gave up 3 bases, with 10 bases separating them. Germline V gene lookup returns CDR1 SGHTA and CDR2 FQGNSA. This CDR3 is built from 14 residues.

The chain joins TRBV10-1 to TRBJ2-1; D might be TRBD1 or TRBD2, each matching 5 bases. In germline, CDR1 is WNHNN, CDR2 SYGVQD (reference sequence). The V end was cut by 6 bases, the J end by 5 bases, with 14 bases between. The CDR3 sequence is 14 residues long. CDR3 nucleotide sequence: TGCGCCAGCAGCCGGGGCTGGGAAAACAATGAGCAGTTCTTC. Protein: CASSRGWENNEQFF.

This clonotype occurred many times. V gene TRBV3-1 combines with J gene TRBJ2-7; D remains unclear. Germline CDR1 is LGHDT and CDR2 is YNNKEL (reference sequence). The CDR3 consists of 11 residues. V gave up 1 base and J gave up 4 bases, with 2 bases separating them. The CDR3 sequence: CASSQGYEQYF. In nucleotides, the CDR3 is TGTGCCAGCAGCCAAGGTTACGAGCAGTACTTC.

This clonotype was picked up many times. The V call is TRBV20-1, the J call TRBJ2-4; maybe TRBD2 (6 bases). The CDR3 length is 13 residues. The V gene lost 3 bases and the J gene lost 3 bases, with 9 bases spanning the gap. In germline, CDR1 is DFQATT, CDR2 SNEGSKA (reference sequence). CDR3 bases: TGCAGTGCTAGCGGGAGCCGCAAAAACATTCAGTACTTC. This encodes CSASGSRKNIQYF.

The rearrangement uses TRBV28 and TRBJ1-1; D gene ambiguous. Between the trimmed V and J ends, which lost 7 bases and 0 bases, there was a span of 12 bases. The CDR3 runs 14 residues. CDR1 is MDHEN and CDR2 is SYDVKM in the germline V gene. Here the CDR3 reads CASKMVSMNTEAFF. The DNA for the CDR3 is TGTGCCAGCAAAATGGTCAGCATGAACACTGAAGCTTTCTTT.

This chain links TRBV6-6 with TRBJ1-2; D is undetermined. CDR1 is MNHNY and CDR2 is SVGAGI in the germline V gene (reference sequence). The CDR3 sequence is 14 residues long. V was shortened by 2 bases and J by 3 bases, with 10 bases between the two germline ends. The CDR3 sequence is CASSYMARDYGYTF. For the CDR3, the DNA is TGTGCCAGCAGTTACATGGCACGGGACTATGGCTACACCTTC.

This clonotype was detected a few times. V is TRBV29-1 and J is TRBJ2-3, with 8 nucleotides matching TRBD1. This CDR3 region has 13 residues. Germline CDR1 reads SQVTM; CDR2 reads ANQGSEA. V trimming: 8 bases; J trimming: 12 bases; junction bases outside the gene matches: 16. The chain's CDR3 is CSSSRDRPPPQYF. In DNA, the CDR3 is TGCAGCTCCTCCCGGGACAGGCCTCCTCCTCAGTATTTT.

This clonotype was picked up many times. This sequence joins TRBV28 and TRBJ2-2; TRBD2 matches at 12 bases. Germline V lookup: CDR1 MDHEN, CDR2 SYDVKM. This CDR3 is 17 amino acids long. Trimming cost V 4 bases and J 6 bases; bases outside gene matches: 9. The CDR3 spells CASSSPGTSGLAGELFF. CDR3 nucleotide sequence: TGTGCCAGCAGTTCCCCCGGGACTAGCGGGTTGGCCGGGGAGCTGTTTTTT.

The V call is TRBV13, the J call TRBJ1-3; 8 bases match TRBD1. The CDR3 runs 14 residues. Looked up from germline, CDR1 is PRHDT and CDR2 is FYEKMQ (reference sequence). V was clipped by 5 bases and J by 0 bases; unmatched bases: 0. The CDR3 reads CASSGQGSGNTIYF. The CDR3 DNA is TGTGCCAGCAGCGGACAGGGCTCTGGAAACACCATATATTTT. The entire variable domain, with the rest obtained from reference TRBV13 and TRBJ1-3, is as follows: AAGVIQSPRHLIKEKRETATLKCYPIPRHDTVYWYQQGPGQDPQFLISFYEKMQSDKGSIPDRFSAQQFSDYHSELNMSSLELGDSALYFCASSGQGSGNTIYFGEGSWLTVV.

The V call is TRBV6-1, the J call TRBJ2-7; 8 bases agree with TRBD2. Looked up from germline, CDR1 is MNHNS and CDR2 is SASEGT. The CDR3 runs to 17 residues. Unmatched junction bases numbered 17, after V lost 6 bases and J lost 4 bases. The CDR3 nucleotides are TGTGCCAGCAGAGGTGGAGCGGGAGCCCCCGACGATTACGAGCAGTACTTC. Protein product: CASRGGAGAPDDYEQYF.

This clonotype has more than one count but fewer than ten. The gene calls are TRBV7-3 and TRBJ2-7; TRBD1 matches 7 bases. With V trimmed by 2 bases and J by 5 bases, 6 bases remained unmatched. CDR1 is SGHTA, CDR2 FQGTGA, per germline. There are 14 residues in the CDR3. CDR3 sequence: CASSLGGRGNEQYF. The DNA for the CDR3 is TGTGCCAGCAGCTTAGGTGGCAGGGGGAACGAGCAGTACTTC.

This clonotype was seen more than once but under ten times. The V call is TRBV6-1, the J call TRBJ2-7, with 13 nucleotides matching TRBD2. Germline assignment: CDR1 MNHNS and CDR2 SASEGT. Trimming cost V 5 bases and J 3 bases; bases outside gene matches: 7. This CDR3 has 16 residues. The CDR3 nucleotides read TGTGCCAGCAGTTCCCCTCGGACTAGCGGGAGCTACGAGCAGTACTTC. Its protein is CASSSPRTSGSYEQYF.

This clonotype was detected only a few times. This may arise from a read error, as a much more abundant clone is one base away. This chain links TRBV28 with TRBJ2-3, with D tentatively TRBD2 (6 bases). This CDR3 has 16 residues. Germline V gene data show CDR1 as MDHEN and CDR2 as SYDVKM. Trimming pared 3 bases from V and 4 bases from J, leaving 17 bases between. The CDR3 spells CASSFSTSRSPDTQYF. CDR3 sequence (DNA): TGTGCCAGCAGTTTTTCCACTAGCAGGAGCCCAGATACGCAGTATTTT.

The chain joins TRBV6-2 or TRBV6-3 to TRBJ2-7, with 9 bases aligning to TRBD1. Germline V gives CDR1 MNHEY, CDR2 SVGEGT. This CDR3 spans 15 amino acids. V was clipped by 4 bases and J by 2 bases; unmatched bases: 6. The CDR3 protein is CASSLGQGTTYEQYF. Here the CDR3 DNA reads TGTGCCAGCAGTTTAGGACAGGGGACGACCTACGAGCAGTACTTC.

This clonotype was observed many times. This sequence joins TRBV4-1 and TRBJ2-5, with 7 bases lining up with TRBD1. The CDR3 contains 15 residues. V was clipped by 3 bases and J by 1 base; unmatched bases: 5. The V gene's germline CDR1 is MGHRA and CDR2 YSYEKL. CDR3 in amino acids: CASSHRDSTQETQYF. As DNA, the CDR3 is TGCGCCAGCAGCCACCGGGACAGCACCCAAGAGACCCAGTACTTC.

Many counts were recorded for this clonotype. The chain combines TRBV27 with TRBJ2-7, with 8 bases matching TRBD2. Germline CDR1 and CDR2: MNHEY and SMNVEV (reference sequence). CDR3 size: 15 residues. J was trimmed by 2 bases and V by 5 bases; bases with no gene match: 8. The CDR3 reads CASSGLLAGPYEQYF. The CDR3, as DNA: TGTGCCAGCAGTGGCCTCCTAGCGGGTCCCTACGAGCAGTACTTC.

This clonotype showed up many times. The rearrangement joins TRBV28 to TRBJ2-1; TRBD2 might be the D (6 bases). This CDR3 spans 12 amino acids. Germline V CDR1 and CDR2: MDHEN, SYDVKM. V was pared by 7 bases and J by 7 bases, with 11 bases between. The CDR3 DNA is TGTGCCAGCATAGGGAGGAGAAATGAGCAGTTCTTC. It codes for CASIGRRNEQFF.

The chain uses TRBV4-1 and TRBJ2-3; no firm D call. CDR3 length equals 17 residues. The V end was cut by 4 bases, the J end by 2 bases, with 19 bases between. Looked up from germline, CDR1 is MGHRA and CDR2 is YSYEKL. CDR3 sequence reads: CASSPNPTLYPTDTQYF. CDR3 nucleotide sequence: TGCGCCAGCAGCCCGAATCCTACACTATACCCCACAGATACGCAGTATTTT.